The rows below give T cell receptor beta chains drawn from one sample of a study of cytomegalovirus exposure and HLA in healthy donors. TCRdb's copy holds only in-frame clones and misses some; the assay was immunoSEQ multiplex PCR. The sample has fewer than 120,000 clones, over 65% seen once. Source material: PBMCs. The receptors were gathered from a man aged 25-45 years in good health and CMV-seropositive. The CDR3 runs from the conserved cysteine through the conserved F or W. A D gene is named only where the DNA matches it firmly. A row's size may be missing; if present it is once, few, many or a size class.

clone size: once; D gene: TRBD1; V gene: TRBV7-8; J gene: TRBJ2-1; CDR3 DNA: TGTGCCAGCAGCACCCGGACAGGGCGGTTTGAGCAGTTCTTC; CDR3 protein: CASSTRTGRFEQFF
clone size: .; D gene: .; V gene: TRBV5-6; J gene: TRBJ1-1; CDR3 DNA: TGTGCCAGCAGCCGGAGAAATTATGGAGCTTTCTTT; CDR3 protein: CASSRRNYGAFF
clone size: .; D gene: .; V gene: TRBV5-4; J gene: TRBJ2-7; CDR3 DNA: TGTGCCAGCGGGTTGTACAGCTACGAGCAGTACTTC; CDR3 protein: CASGLYSYEQYF
clone size: few; D gene: .; V gene: TRBV6-5; J gene: TRBJ1-6; CDR3 DNA: TGTGCCAGCAGTTATTTATCTCGTAATTCACCCCTCCACTTT; CDR3 protein: CASSYLSRNSPLHF
clone size: .; D gene: TRBD1; V gene: TRBV6-5; J gene: TRBJ1-3; CDR3 DNA: TGTGCCAGCAGTTACTCGACAGGGATAGTTCACACCATATATTTT; CDR3 protein: CASSYSTGIVHTIYF
clone size: .; D gene: TRBD2; V gene: TRBV6-5; J gene: TRBJ2-4; CDR3 DNA: TGTGCCAGCAGTTACACTAGCGGGGGAAACATTCAGTACTTC; CDR3 protein: CASSYTSGGNIQYF
clone size: .; D gene: TRBD2; V gene: TRBV27; J gene: TRBJ2-3; CDR3 DNA: TGTGCCAGCAGTCATCTAGCGGGGAGCACAGATACGCAGTATTTT; CDR3 protein: CASSHLAGSTDTQYF
clone size: .; D gene: TRBD1; V gene: TRBV5-1; J gene: TRBJ1-5; CDR3 DNA: TGCGCCAGCAGCGCGACAGGGGGCAGGCAGCCCCAGCATTTT; CDR3 protein: CASSATGGRQPQHF
clone size: .; D gene: .; V gene: TRBV4-1; J gene: TRBJ2-7; CDR3 DNA: TGCGCCAGCAGCCAAGAGGCAAGGACTTCCTACGAGCAGTACTTC; CDR3 protein: CASSQEARTSYEQYF
clone size: .; D gene: TRBD2; V gene: TRBV9; J gene: TRBJ2-3; CDR3 DNA: TGTGCCAGCAGCGCCCACACTAGCGGTACCTCGGATACGCAGTATTTT; CDR3 protein: CASSAHTSGTSDTQYF
clone size: .; D gene: TRBD2; V gene: TRBV4-1; J gene: TRBJ2-1; CDR3 DNA: TGCGCCAGCAGCCAGGAGAGTAGTCCGGGGGGGCCGGGCGAGCAGTTCTTC; CDR3 protein: CASSQESSPGGPGEQFF
clone size: .; D gene: TRBD1; V gene: TRBV5-6; J gene: TRBJ1-1; CDR3 DNA: TGTGCCAGCAGCTGGACAGGGGGCACTGAAGCTTTCTTT; CDR3 protein: CASSWTGGTEAFF
clone size: once; D gene: .; V gene: TRBV14; J gene: TRBJ1-2; CDR3 DNA: TGTGCCAGCCATCCGGGGGGCTCGCCATATGGCTACACCTTC; CDR3 protein: CASHPGGSPYGYTF
clone size: .; D gene: .; V gene: TRBV6-1; J gene: TRBJ1-5; CDR3 DNA: TGTGCCAGCAGTGCTTTTCAGCCCCAGCATTTT; CDR3 protein: CASSAFQPQHF
clone size: .; D gene: TRBD1; V gene: TRBV5-1; J gene: TRBJ2-5; CDR3 DNA: TGCGCCAGCAGCTCCGGGACAGGGGGCTTAGAGACCCAGTACTTC; CDR3 protein: CASSSGTGGLETQYF
clone size: .; D gene: TRBD2; V gene: TRBV19; J gene: TRBJ2-3; CDR3 DNA: TGTGCCAGTAGTCCTAGCGGGGGGAACACAGATACGCAGTATTTT; CDR3 protein: CASSPSGGNTDTQYF
clone size: few; D gene: TRBD1; V gene: TRBV9; J gene: TRBJ2-7; CDR3 DNA: TGTGCCAGCAGCCCAGAAGTAGGACAGGGTCTCTACGAGCAGTACTTC; CDR3 protein: CASSPEVGQGLYEQYF
clone size: .; D gene: .; V gene: TRBV6-5; J gene: TRBJ1-1; CDR3 DNA: TGTGCCAGCAGCGTCGGGGCCGGGGGAGGTGCTTTCTTT; CDR3 protein: CASSVGAGGGAFF
clone size: .; D gene: .; V gene: TRBV27; J gene: TRBJ1-5; CDR3 DNA: TGTGCCAGCAGTTTAGGGCAGGGCCTCAAATCGCGCAATCAGCCCCAGCATTTT; CDR3 protein: CASSLGQGLKSRNQPQHF
clone size: .; D gene: TRBD1; V gene: TRBV6-6; J gene: TRBJ1-6; CDR3 DNA: TGTGCCAGCAGTTCACAGGGGGCCTATAATTCACCCCTCCACTTT; CDR3 protein: CASSSQGAYNSPLHF
clone size: .; D gene: TRBD1; V gene: TRBV15; J gene: TRBJ2-1; CDR3 DNA: TGTGCCACCAGCAGAGACAGGGGGTCCTACAATGAGCAGTTCTTC; CDR3 protein: CATSRDRGSYNEQFF
clone size: .; D gene: TRBD2; V gene: TRBV19; J gene: TRBJ2-5; CDR3 DNA: TGTGCCAGTAGTATGGCGGGAGGGGGCGGAGAGGCCCAGTACTTC; CDR3 protein: CASSMAGGGGEAQYF
clone size: .; D gene: .; V gene: TRBV5-1; J gene: TRBJ2-3; CDR3 DNA: TGCGCCAGCAGCTTGGGTCAAGGGGGTGGCACAGATACGCAGTATTTT; CDR3 protein: CASSLGQGGGTDTQYF
clone size: .; D gene: .; V gene: TRBV25-1; J gene: TRBJ2-7; CDR3 DNA: TGTGCCAGCAGTGCAGACGGACAGCTTACCTCCTACGAGCAGTACTTC; CDR3 protein: CASSADGQLTSYEQYF
clone size: .; D gene: TRBD2; V gene: TRBV28; J gene: TRBJ2-1; CDR3 DNA: TGTGCCAGCAGTTTAAGGCTAGCGGGGGGAAACAATGAGCAGTTCTTC; CDR3 protein: CASSLRLAGGNNEQFF
clone size: .; D gene: .; V gene: TRBV19; J gene: TRBJ2-7; CDR3 DNA: TGTGCCAGTAGTACAGGGGTCGAGCAGTACTTC; CDR3 protein: CASSTGVEQYF
clone size: .; D gene: .; V gene: TRBV13; J gene: TRBJ1-6; CDR3 DNA: TGTGCCAGCAGCTTGGACAGCTCGACCCTCCACTTT; CDR3 protein: CASSLDSSTLHF
clone size: .; D gene: TRBD1; V gene: TRBV28; J gene: TRBJ2-1; CDR3 DNA: TGTGCCAGCAGTTTGGCAGGGGGCTCCTACAATGAGCAGTTCTTC; CDR3 protein: CASSLAGGSYNEQFF
clone size: .; D gene: TRBD1; V gene: TRBV7-2; J gene: TRBJ1-6; CDR3 DNA: TGTGCCAGCAGCTTAGACAGGGGTAATTCACCCCTCCACTTT; CDR3 protein: CASSLDRGNSPLHF
clone size: once; D gene: .; V gene: TRBV7-9; J gene: TRBJ2-5; CDR3 DNA: TGTGCCAGCAGCCCTCCCGGGGAGACCCAGTACTTC; CDR3 protein: CASSPPGETQYF
clone size: .; D gene: TRBD1; V gene: TRBV7-6; J gene: TRBJ1-6; CDR3 DNA: TGTGCCAGCAGCTTATTCCCCGGGACAGGGGCATATAATTCACCCCTCCACTTT; CDR3 protein: CASSLFPGTGAYNSPLHF
clone size: .; D gene: TRBD1; V gene: TRBV11-2; J gene: TRBJ1-1; CDR3 DNA: TGTGCCAGCAGCTCACAGGGGCCCACTGAAGCTTTCTTT; CDR3 protein: CASSSQGPTEAFF
clone size: .; D gene: TRBD2; V gene: TRBV4-1; J gene: TRBJ2-1; CDR3 DNA: TGCGCCAGCAGCCAAGAAGGACTAGCGGGTTACAATGAGCAGTTCTTC; CDR3 protein: CASSQEGLAGYNEQFF
clone size: .; D gene: .; V gene: TRBV28; J gene: TRBJ1-5; CDR3 DNA: TGTGCCAGCAGGCCCTTCAGTCAGCCCCAGCATTTT; CDR3 protein: CASRPFSQPQHF
clone size: once; D gene: TRBD1; V gene: TRBV18; J gene: TRBJ1-3; CDR3 DNA: TGTGCCAGCTCATCCGACAGGGGATCTCTCTCCATATATTTT; CDR3 protein: CASSSDRGSLSIYF
clone size: .; D gene: .; V gene: TRBV25-1; J gene: TRBJ2-1; CDR3 DNA: TGTGCCTCACAGGGCTACAATGAGCAGTTCTTC; CDR3 protein: CASQGYNEQFF
clone size: .; D gene: TRBD1; V gene: TRBV28; J gene: TRBJ1-5; CDR3 DNA: TGTGCCAGCAGCCACGGACAGGTCTTTGAGCCCCAGCATTTT; CDR3 protein: CASSHGQVFEPQHF
clone size: .; D gene: .; V gene: TRBV27; J gene: TRBJ2-7; CDR3 DNA: TGTGCCAGCAGTCCTTACTACGAGCAGTACTTC; CDR3 protein: CASSPYYEQYF
clone size: .; D gene: .; V gene: TRBV7-8; J gene: TRBJ2-2; CDR3 DNA: TGTGCCAGCAGCTTTCTCCCGGGCGCGGGGACCGGGGAGCTGTTTTTT; CDR3 protein: CASSFLPGAGTGELFF
clone size: .; D gene: .; V gene: TRBV30; J gene: TRBJ1-5; CDR3 DNA: TGTGCCTGGAGTGTTCCCAGGGGCGGGCAGCCCCAGCATTTT; CDR3 protein: CAWSVPRGGQPQHF
clone size: .; D gene: TRBD2; V gene: TRBV7-9; J gene: TRBJ2-3; CDR3 DNA: TGTGCCAGCACCCGACCGGGACTAGCGTTCACAGATACGCAGTATTTT; CDR3 protein: CASTRPGLAFTDTQYF
clone size: .; D gene: .; V gene: TRBV9; J gene: TRBJ1-4; CDR3 DNA: TGTGCCAGCAGCGTAGGACTGGCGGGCGGATCTAATGAAAAACTGTTTTTT; CDR3 protein: CASSVGLAGGSNEKLFF